This entry describes one TCR beta chain. At one of its ends the junction is not consistent with the germline gene, which may arise from a read error. This sample stems from a study of cytomegalovirus exposure and HLA in healthy donors. From germline, CDR1 is SEHNR and CDR2 FQNEAQ (reference sequence). The CDR3 consists of 15 residues. Assay: immunoSEQ multiplex PCR; the TCRdb copy retains only in-frame clones and omits some. Among 52,000 or so clones listed, 75% to 90% were seen once. The receptor's source is a woman aged 18 to 35 in good health and CMV-seronegative. The rearrangement uses TRBV7-9 and TRBJ1-4; D is ambiguous. What was sequenced was PBMCs. The chain's CDR3 is CASSLARGGVEKLFF. The CDR3 DNA sequence: TGTGCCAGCAGCCTAGCTCGGGGAGGAGTTGAAAAACTGTTTTTT.